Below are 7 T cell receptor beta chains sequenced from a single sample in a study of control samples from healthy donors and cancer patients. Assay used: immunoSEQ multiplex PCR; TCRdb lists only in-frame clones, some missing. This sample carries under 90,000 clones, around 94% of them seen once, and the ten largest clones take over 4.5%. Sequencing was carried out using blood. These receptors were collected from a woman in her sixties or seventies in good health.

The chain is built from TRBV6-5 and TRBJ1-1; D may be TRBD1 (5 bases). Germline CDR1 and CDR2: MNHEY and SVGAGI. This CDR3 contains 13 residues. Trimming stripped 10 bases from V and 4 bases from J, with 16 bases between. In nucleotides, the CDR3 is TGTGCCACGAGAGGAGTAGGGGCCACTGAAGCTTTCTTT. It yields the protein CATRGVGATEAFF.

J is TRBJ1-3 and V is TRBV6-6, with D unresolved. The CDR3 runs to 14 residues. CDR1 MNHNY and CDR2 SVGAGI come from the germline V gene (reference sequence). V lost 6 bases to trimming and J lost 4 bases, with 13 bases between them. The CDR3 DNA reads TGTGCCAGCAGGCCCTCCCACCAAGGAAACACCATATATTTT. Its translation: CASRPSHQGNTIYF.

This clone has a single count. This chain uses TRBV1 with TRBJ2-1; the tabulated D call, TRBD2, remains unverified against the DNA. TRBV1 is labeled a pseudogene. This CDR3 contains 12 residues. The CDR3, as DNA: TGCACCAGCAGCCCTAACCCGGGTGAGCAGTTCTTC. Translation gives CTSSPNPGEQFF.

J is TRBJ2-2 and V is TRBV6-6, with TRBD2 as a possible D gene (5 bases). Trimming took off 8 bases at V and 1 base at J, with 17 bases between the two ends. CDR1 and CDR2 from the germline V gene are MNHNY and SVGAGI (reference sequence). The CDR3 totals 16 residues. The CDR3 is CASGQFLGVNTGELFF. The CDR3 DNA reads TGTGCCAGCGGCCAATTTCTCGGGGTGAACACCGGGGAGCTGTTTTTT.

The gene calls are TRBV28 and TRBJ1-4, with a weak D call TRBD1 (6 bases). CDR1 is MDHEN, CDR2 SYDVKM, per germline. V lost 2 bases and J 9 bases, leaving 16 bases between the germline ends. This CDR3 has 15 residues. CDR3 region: CASSLRDTSKQKLFF. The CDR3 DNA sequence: TGTGCCAGCAGTTTAAGGGACACAAGCAAACAAAAACTGTTTTTT.

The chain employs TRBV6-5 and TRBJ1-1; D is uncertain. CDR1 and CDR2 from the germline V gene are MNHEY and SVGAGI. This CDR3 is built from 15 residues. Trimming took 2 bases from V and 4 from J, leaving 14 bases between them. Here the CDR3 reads CASSYQTERITEAFF. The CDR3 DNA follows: TGTGCCAGCAGTTACCAGACGGAACGTATCACTGAAGCTTTCTTT.

CDR3 bases: TGTGCCTGGTCTGGCGGGGTGGTGCAGTACTTC. Its protein product is CAWSGGVVQYF. J is TRBJ2-7 and V is TRBV30, with D possibly being TRBD2 (6 bases). Germline V gene lookup returns CDR1 GTSNPN and CDR2 SVGIG (reference sequence). The length of the CDR3 is 11 residues. The V end was cut by 5 bases, the J end by 9 bases, with 14 bases between.